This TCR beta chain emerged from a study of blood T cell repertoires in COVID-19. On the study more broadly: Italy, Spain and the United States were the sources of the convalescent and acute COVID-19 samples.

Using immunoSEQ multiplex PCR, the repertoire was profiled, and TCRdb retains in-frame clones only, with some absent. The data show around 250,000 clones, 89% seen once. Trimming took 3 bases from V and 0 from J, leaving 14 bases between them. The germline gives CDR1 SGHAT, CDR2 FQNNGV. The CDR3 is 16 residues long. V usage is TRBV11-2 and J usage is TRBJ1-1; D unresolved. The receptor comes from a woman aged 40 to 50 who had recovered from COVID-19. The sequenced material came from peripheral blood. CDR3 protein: CASSFRTSTLNTEAFF. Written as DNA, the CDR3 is TGTGCCAGCAGCTTCCGGACTAGTACCTTGAACACTGAAGCTTTCTTT.